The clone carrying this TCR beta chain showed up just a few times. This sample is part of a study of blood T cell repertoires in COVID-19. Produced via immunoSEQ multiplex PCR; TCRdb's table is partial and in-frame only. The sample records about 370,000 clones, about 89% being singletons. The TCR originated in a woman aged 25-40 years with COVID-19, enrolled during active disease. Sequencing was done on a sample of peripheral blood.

This CDR3 is CASSQDRTSGGRDTQYF. In nucleotides, the CDR3 is TGTGCCAGCAGCCAAGACCGGACTAGCGGGGGCAGGGATACGCAGTATTTT. The rearrangement uses TRBV4-2 and TRBJ2-3; TRBD2 matches at 13 bases. Germline V CDR1 and CDR2: LGHNA, YNFKEQ. J gave up 6 bases and V 0 bases, and 6 bases lay outside the gene matches. The CDR3 spans 17 residues.